A selection of T cell receptor beta chains follows, all from one sample in a study of OX40 agonist ivuxolimab in advanced cancers. Produced via immunoSEQ multiplex PCR; TCRdb's table is partial and in-frame only. The sample comprises 9,500 to 15,000 clones, around 80% of which are singletons, and roughly 30% rests with the top ten. The sample was CD4+ or CD8+ T cells sorted from blood, taken in a trial of the OX40 agonist ivuxolimab. All receptors come from an adult with an advanced solid tumor such as melanoma, head and neck, liver or kidney cancer. CDR3s include the opening cysteine and the closing phenylalanine or tryptophan. Fields, in order: D gene, clone size, V gene, J gene, CDR3 DNA, CDR3 protein. A D gene is named only where the DNA matches it firmly. Not all rows give a size; the values are once, few, many and, for expanded clones, a class.

TRBD2	-	TRBV28	TRBJ2-1	TGTGCCAGCAGACCCAGCGGGAGCGGCGATGAGCAGTTCTTC	CASRPSGSGDEQFF
TRBD2	-	TRBV6-4	TRBJ2-5	TGTGCCAGCAGTTTATCGGGGGGGCGGACCCAGTACTTC	CASSLSGGRTQYF
-	once	TRBV29-1	TRBJ1-5	TGCAGCGTTGGCCTAGGACAAACTAGCAATCAGCCCCAGCATTTT	CSVGLGQTSNQPQHF
TRBD2	-	TRBV5-6	TRBJ2-7	TGTGCCAGCAACCACGCCTACGGGACTAGCAACTTATCACCCTACGAGCAGTACTTC	CASNHAYGTSNLSPYEQYF
-	-	TRBV4-1	TRBJ1-3	TGCGCCAGCAGCCAAGACCGGTCCTCTGGAAACACCATATATTTT	CASSQDRSSGNTIYF
-	few	TRBV9	TRBJ1-1	TGTGCCAGCAGCGTACAGAATGTGAACACTGAAGCTTTCTTT	CASSVQNVNTEAFF
-	-	TRBV7-8	TRBJ2-7	TGTGCCAGCAGTTTTAGCGGTTACGAGCAGTACTTC	CASSFSGYEQYF
-	-	TRBV27	TRBJ1-5	TGTGCCAGCAGTTATCAGGGATTGAATCAGCCCCAGCATTTT	CASSYQGLNQPQHF
-	-	TRBV28	TRBJ2-3	TGTGCCAGCAGTTTGTCCTTAGCAGATACGCAGTATTTT	CASSLSLADTQYF
-	-	TRBV27	TRBJ1-2	TGTGCCATATACGGTGCACCGTATGGCTACACCTTC	CAIYGAPYGYTF
-	-	TRBV19	TRBJ1-3	TGTGCCAGTAGTTTCGGACAGCTCTTAGACACCATATATTTT	CASSFGQLLDTIYF
-	-	TRBV6-9	TRBJ2-7	TGTGCCAGCAGTTACTCCGCGGCGCCCTACGAGCAGTACTTC	CASSYSAAPYEQYF
-	-	TRBV19	TRBJ1-4	TGTGCCAGTAGTATATTCAGTTTAGCAGACGGATATGAAAAACTGTTTTTT	CASSIFSLADGYEKLFF
-	once	TRBV6-1	TRBJ1-6	TGTGCCAGCGGTGTAGCAGGGAACGTGTCACCCCTCCACTTT	CASGVAGNVSPLHF
TRBD1	-	TRBV7-3	TRBJ1-1	TGTGCCAGCAGCTTAGGGACAGGGGGTGAAGCTTTCTTT	CASSLGTGGEAFF
-	-	TRBV11-3	TRBJ2-2	TGTGCCAGCAGCTTTTTAGTCACCGGGGAGCTGTTTTTT	CASSFLVTGELFF
-	-	TRBV12-5	TRBJ2-5	TGTGCTAGTGGTTTTGCCTTGGACAGCCACCAAGAGACCCAGTACTTC	CASGFALDSHQETQYF
-	-	TRBV27	TRBJ2-1	TGTGCCAGCAGTTTAGGGCAGTCCAATGAGCAGTTCTTC	CASSLGQSNEQFF
TRBD2	-	TRBV29-1	TRBJ2-1	TGCAGCGTCCGACTAGCGGGAGGGTACAATGAGCAGTTCTTC	CSVRLAGGYNEQFF
TRBD1	-	TRBV15	TRBJ1-2	TGTGCCACCAGCAGAGGGGAGACAGGGTCTGGCTACACCTTC	CATSRGETGSGYTF
TRBD1	-	TRBV4-3	TRBJ1-2	TGCGCCAGCAGCCAGACCCCGGGACAGGATAACTATGGCTACACCTTC	CASSQTPGQDNYGYTF
-	-	TRBV6-4	TRBJ1-2	TGTGCCAGCAGTGACTCAATAGAGACTAACTATGGCTACACCTTC	CASSDSIETNYGYTF
-	-	TRBV28	TRBJ2-7	TGTGCCAGCAGTTCCGCCATCGATTACGAGCAGTACTTC	CASSSAIDYEQYF
TRBD2	-	TRBV27	TRBJ2-1	TGTGCCAGCAGTCTAGCGGGAGGTCTCTCCTACAATGAGCAGTTCTTC	CASSLAGGLSYNEQFF
TRBD2	-	TRBV10-3	TRBJ2-7	TGTGCCATCAGTGAGTCACTAGCGGGAGTGAGCTACGAGCAGTACTTC	CAISESLAGVSYEQYF
-	-	TRBV6-1	TRBJ1-1	TGTGCCAGCAGTGGGGGACACACAGCTTTCTTT	CASSGGHTAFF
-	-	TRBV19	TRBJ1-1	TGTGCCAGTAGTGCCCTCTGGGGGGAGGCCATGAACACTGAAGCTTTCTTT	CASSALWGEAMNTEAFF
TRBD2	-	TRBV13	TRBJ2-2	TGTGCCAGCAGCTTAGGACTAGCGGCCGGGGAGCTGTTTTTT	CASSLGLAAGELFF
-	-	TRBV2	TRBJ2-1	TGTGCCACTAAAGGGGAAAGCTCCTACAATGAGCAGTTCTTC	CATKGESSYNEQFF
-	-	TRBV6-1	TRBJ1-5	TGTGCCAGCAGTGAAATAAGGCAGTCTAGCAATCAGCCCCAGCATTTT	CASSEIRQSSNQPQHF
-	-	TRBV5-6	TRBJ2-1	TGTGCCAGCAGCTTTGGGGGAGACGACTACAATGAGCAGTTCTTC	CASSFGGDDYNEQFF
-	-	TRBV7-9	TRBJ2-7	TGTGCCAGCAGCCCAGACGGCCAGTTCCCCTACGAGCAGTACTTC	CASSPDGQFPYEQYF
TRBD2	-	TRBV2	TRBJ2-5	TGTGCCAGCAGTGGTCTGGGCGGGGGGGTCCAAGAGACCCAGTACTTC	CASSGLGGGVQETQYF
TRBD2	few	TRBV5-8	TRBJ2-1	TGTGCCAGCAGCTTGGAGGAGCTAGCGGACTACAATGAGCAGTTCTTC	CASSLEELADYNEQFF
-	-	TRBV5-4	TRBJ1-6	TGTGCCAGCAGCTTGGACATACATTCCATGAGGGATTCACCCCTCCACTTT	CASSLDIHSMRDSPLHF
TRBD1	-	TRBV6-5	TRBJ2-3	TGTGCCAGCAGTTCCGAAAGACAGGGAATAAGGCAGTATTTT	CASSSERQGIRQYF
-	-	TRBV29-1	TRBJ2-7	TGCAGCGTTCAGGACAGACCCTACGAGCAGTACTTC	CSVQDRPYEQYF
-	-	TRBV28	TRBJ2-4	TGTGCCAGCAGCACCCAGAGCCAAGGGACCAAAAACATTCAGTACTTC	CASSTQSQGTKNIQYF
TRBD1	-	TRBV4-3	TRBJ2-1	TGCGCCAGCAGCCAAGATAGGGTCCGAGGGACAGGCTTAAATGAGCAGTTCTTC	CASSQDRVRGTGLNEQFF
-	few	TRBV27	TRBJ1-1	TGTGCCAGCAGTTTACGATCCAGGGGGAACACTGAAGCTTTCTTT	CASSLRSRGNTEAFF
-	-	TRBV9	TRBJ2-1	TGTGCCAGCAGCGCACCCGGACGTCCCAATGAGCAGTTCTTC	CASSAPGRPNEQFF
TRBD1	hyperexpanded	TRBV18	TRBJ2-7	TGTGCCAGCTCACCCTCGGGACAGGGGGCGGGAGAGCAGTACTTC	CASSPSGQGAGEQYF
-	-	TRBV5-1	TRBJ2-1	TGCGCCAGCAGCAATGCGGAGGGCTACAATGAGCAGTTCTTC	CASSNAEGYNEQFF
-	-	TRBV6-5	TRBJ2-5	TGTGCCAGCAGTTACGGGGGGAAAAACGGAGAGACCCAGTACTTC	CASSYGGKNGETQYF
TRBD2	-	TRBV27	TRBJ2-1	TGTGCCAGCAGTTTGGGACTAGCGGGCGGGAATGAGCAGTTCTTC	CASSLGLAGGNEQFF
-	-	TRBV14	TRBJ2-7	TGTGCCAGCAGCCACCTCGGACTACCCTCCAGGAGCTCCTACGAGCAGTACTTC	CASSHLGLPSRSSYEQYF
-	-	TRBV14	TRBJ1-1	TGTGCCAGCAGTCCCACCCAGGCCCAGAACACTGAAGCTTTCTTT	CASSPTQAQNTEAFF
-	once	TRBV28	TRBJ1-1	TGTGCCAGCTGGACGACTCTGAACACTGAAGCTTTCTTT	CASWTTLNTEAFF
-	-	TRBV10-2	TRBJ1-1	TGCGCCAGCAGGTCATCAGGAAGGTACGCTGAAGCTTTCTTT	CASRSSGRYAEAFF
TRBD1	medium-sized	TRBV7-9	TRBJ2-2	TGTGCCGTTCCGGGACAGACGAACACCGGGGAGCTGTTTTTT	CAVPGQTNTGELFF
-	-	TRBV28	TRBJ1-2	TGTGCCAGCAGTTTACTGACAGACCTTTATGGCTACACCTTC	CASSLLTDLYGYTF
TRBD1	-	TRBV27	TRBJ2-7	TGTGCCAGCAGTCCCACAGGGGCCGAGCAGTACTTC	CASSPTGAEQYF
TRBD1	once	TRBV10-2	TRBJ2-1	TGCGCCAGTGGGACAGGGAACTACAATGAGCAGTTCTTC	CASGTGNYNEQFF
-	-	TRBV2	TRBJ1-2	TGTGCCAGCAGTGGAGAGGGCGACTATGGCTACACCTTC	CASSGEGDYGYTF
TRBD2	-	TRBV5-1	TRBJ2-1	TGCGCCAGCAGCCCCGGGACTAGCGGGGGGACCTACAATGAGCAGTTCTTC	CASSPGTSGGTYNEQFF
-	-	TRBV9	TRBJ2-1	TGTGCCAGCAGCGTAGAAGAGTTTCGCGGGCAGTTCTTC	CASSVEEFRGQFF
TRBD2	-	TRBV6-5	TRBJ2-7	TGTGCCAGCAGACTTAGCGGGGGTTCGTACGAGCAGTACTTC	CASRLSGGSYEQYF